The next 26 T cell receptor beta chains were all read from a single sample in a study of blood T cell repertoires in COVID-19 (dated by TCRdb to about 2020). Libraries came from the immunoSEQ multiplex PCR assay. The table comes from immuneACCESS by way of TCRdb, which keeps in-frame sequences with V and J called. Part of the clones is missing from these tables; in studies checked, under half for an unresolved V gene and the rest for unknown reasons. The sample records 140,000 to 150,000 clones, under 85% of which are singletons. Roughly 8.6% of the sample goes to the ten largest clones. The sample taken for sequencing was peripheral blood. These receptors were taken from a man aged 45-65 years with active or convalescent COVID-19.

By sample fraction, this clone is medium-sized. The chain employs TRBV10-3 and TRBJ2-7; D is ambiguous. CDR3 length equals 13 residues. The germline CDR1 and CDR2 sequences are ENHRY and SYGVKD. The V and J ends lost 2 bases and 5 bases respectively, with 10 bases between them. CDR3 bases: TGTGCCATCAGTGAGGCACTAAAGGACGAGCAGTACTTC. Amino acid sequence: CAISEALKDEQYF.

The CDR3 DNA reads TGCGCCAGCAGCCCTGGGACAGGGAAAGTTCAGCCCCAGCATTTT. The encoded protein is CASSPGTGKVQPQHF. The chain recombines TRBV5-1 with TRBJ1-5, with TRBD1 matching 9 bases. Germline V gene lookup returns CDR1 SGHRS and CDR2 YFSETQ. This CDR3 has 15 residues. The ends lost 4 bases at V and 6 bases at J; junction bases unmatched: 8.

The genes are TRBV3-1 (or the pseudogene TRBV3-2) and TRBJ2-1; possible D gene TRBD2, 6 bases. This CDR3 is 11 amino acids long. Looked up from germline, CDR1 is LGHDT and CDR2 is YNNKEL (reference sequence). V lost 4 bases to trimming and J lost 12 bases, with 10 bases between them. The CDR3 sequence is CASSPGTAQFF. DNA for the CDR3: TGTGCCAGCAGCCCAGGGACTGCGCAGTTCTTC.

This chain joins TRBV5-1 and TRBJ2-6; tentatively, D is TRBD1 (6 bases). The V end lost 4 bases, the J end lost 4 bases, and 15 bases lay between the germline ends. The V gene's germline CDR1 is SGHRS and CDR2 YFSETQ. The CDR3 length is 16 residues. CDR3 DNA sequence: TGCGCCAGCAGCCCTTCTCAGGGGCGAGGGGCCAACGTCCTGACTTTC. This encodes CASSPSQGRGANVLTF.

The gene calls are TRBV11-2 and TRBJ2-1; 7 bases match TRBD2. Trimming removed 4 bases from V and 0 bases from J; junction bases left unmatched: 12. CDR3 length: 18 amino acids. Germline V gene lookup returns CDR1 SGHAT and CDR2 FQNNGV. CDR3 loop: CASSSSREPTSSYNEQFF. The CDR3 DNA follows: TGTGCCAGCAGCTCATCGCGGGAGCCAACGAGCTCCTACAATGAGCAGTTCTTC.

The chain combines TRBV28 with TRBJ1-4, with 8 bases identical to TRBD1. Germline CDR1 and CDR2: MDHEN and SYDVKM. This CDR3 comprises 15 residues. Unmatched junction bases numbered 9, after V lost 4 bases and J lost 8 bases. CDR3 region: CASSSPQGAREKLFF. For the CDR3, the DNA is TGTGCCAGCAGTTCCCCTCAGGGGGCGCGGGAAAAACTGTTTTTT.

This chain connects TRBV28 to TRBJ1-5; perhaps TRBD1 as D (5 bases). Trimming stripped 3 bases from V and 5 bases from J, with 11 bases between. Germline V lookup: CDR1 MDHEN, CDR2 SYDVKM. The CDR3 spans 14 residues. The CDR3 loop is CASSFYKGDQPQHF. The CDR3 DNA sequence: TGTGCCAGCAGTTTTTACAAAGGGGATCAGCCCCAGCATTTT.

This chain uses TRBV29-1 with TRBJ2-2, with D possibly matching TRBD1 (6 bases). The V and J ends lost 7 bases and 4 bases respectively, with 16 bases between them. Germline values: CDR1 SQVTM, CDR2 ANQGSEA. The CDR3 covers 14 residues. The CDR3 loop is CSAEVGASTGELFF. The CDR3 DNA follows: TGCAGCGCTGAGGTGGGGGCGAGCACCGGGGAGCTGTTTTTT.

The chain carries TRBV30 and TRBJ1-1; D gene unclear. Looked up from germline, CDR1 is GTSNPN and CDR2 is SVGIG (reference sequence). The CDR3 is 13 residues long. Deletions cut 0 bases from V and 4 bases from J, with 9 bases between. This chain's CDR3 is CAWSVKAGTEAFF. CDR3 DNA sequence: TGTGCCTGGAGTGTAAAGGCGGGCACTGAAGCTTTCTTT. Together with reference TRBV30 and TRBJ1-1, the CDR3 gives the full variable domain: SQTIHQWPATLVQPVGSPLSLECTVEGTSNPNLYWYRQAAGRGLQLLFYSVGIGQISSEVPQNLSASRPQDRQFILSSKKLLLSDSGFYLCAWSVKAGTEAFFGQGTRLTVV.

This clone was seen more than once but under ten times. The gene calls are TRBV11-2 and TRBJ1-1; D remains ambiguous. The CDR3 spans 13 residues. Germline V CDR1 and CDR2: SGHAT, FQNNGV. Trimming removed 0 bases from V and 3 bases from J, with 5 bases in between. The CDR3 nucleotides read TGTGCCAGCAGCTTAGATCGTTACACTGAAGCTTTCTTT. Residues: CASSLDRYTEAFF.

This chain links TRBV7-6 with TRBJ2-2; D is possibly TRBD2 (6 bases). The CDR3 totals 13 residues. Trimming stripped 7 bases from V and 6 bases from J, with 12 bases between. Germline CDR1 SGHVS, CDR2 FNYEAQ. The CDR3 here is CASTKGEAGELFF. CDR3 coding DNA: TGTGCCAGCACTAAAGGGGAGGCCGGGGAGCTGTTTTTT.

The sample holds a few counts of this clone. V is TRBV27 and J is TRBJ2-7; a possible D gene is TRBD1 (6 bases). Between the trimmed V and J ends, which lost 3 bases and 5 bases, there was a span of 11 bases. In germline, CDR1 is MNHEY, CDR2 SMNVEV (reference sequence). This CDR3 region has 13 residues. The CDR3 region is CASSFSRGDEQYF. In DNA, the CDR3 is TGTGCCAGCAGTTTTTCCAGGGGCGACGAGCAGTACTTC.

By its share, this clone is medium-sized. The chain carries TRBV7-3 and TRBJ2-1; 7 nucleotides align to TRBD2. The CDR3 contains 23 residues. The trim removed 0 bases at V and 4 bases at J, leaving 27 bases unmatched. Germline CDR1 is SGHTA and CDR2 is FQGTGA. CDR3 in DNA: TGTGCCAGCAGCTTAACGCTCCTTTTAGGAGGGGCGGGAGCGGAAGAGGGGTACAATGAGCAGTTCTTC. It specifies CASSLTLLLGGAGAEEGYNEQFF.

The chain has TRBV30 and TRBJ1-1; weak D call: TRBD1 (5 bases). Trimming stripped 0 bases from V and 3 bases from J, with 8 bases between. Germline-derived CDR1 and CDR2 are GTSNPN and SVGIG (reference sequence). The CDR3 sequence is 13 residues long. The CDR3, as DNA: TGTGCCTGGAGTGTCGGGGGATACACTGAAGCTTTCTTT. It translates to CAWSVGGYTEAFF.

CDR3 amino acids: CASSQDRGLEAFF. The DNA of the CDR3 is TGTGCCAGCAGCCAAGATCGAGGACTTGAAGCTTTCTTT. This chain links TRBV3-1 (or the pseudogene TRBV3-2) with TRBJ1-1, with D hard to call. V lost 0 bases and J 7 bases, leaving 9 bases between the germline ends. This CDR3 is 13 amino acids long. Germline assignment: CDR1 LGHDT and CDR2 YNNKEL (reference sequence).

The chain is built from TRBV28 and TRBJ1-5; D gene uncertain. CDR1 is MDHEN, CDR2 SYDVKM, per germline. Trimming left V 7 bases short and J 4 bases short, with 8 bases between. The CDR3 spans 12 residues. CDR3 amino acids: CASTPGNQPQHF. CDR3 DNA: TGTGCCAGCACCCCCGGGAATCAGCCCCAGCATTTT.

The chain combines TRBV5-1 with TRBJ1-2; D is unclear. This CDR3 region has 17 residues. Per the germline V gene, CDR1 is SGHRS and CDR2 is YFSETQ. Trimming shortened V by 0 bases and J by 8 bases, and 23 bases separated the two germline ends. The CDR3, as DNA: TGCGCCAGCAGCTTGGAGGTCGGCAGCAACCCGACTAAAGGCTACACCTTC. It codes for CASSLEVGSNPTKGYTF. The complete variable domain, with remaining parts taken from reference TRBV5-1 and TRBJ1-2, reads KAGVTQTPRYLIKTRGQQVTLSCSPISGHRSVSWYQQTPGQGLQFLFEYFSETQRNKGNFPGRFSGRQFSNSRSEMNVSTLELGDSALYLCASSLEVGSNPTKGYTFGSGTRLTVV.

V usage is TRBV28 and J usage is TRBJ2-3, with TRBD1 as a possible D gene (5 bases). Trimming cost V 7 bases and J 7 bases, with 9 bases left between them. This CDR3 has 11 residues. In germline, CDR1 is MDHEN, CDR2 SYDVKM. This CDR3 is CASIWGNTQYF. The DNA of the CDR3 is TGTGCCAGCATTTGGGGCAATACGCAGTATTTT.

The J gene is TRBJ1-4, the V gene TRBV28, with D possibly matching TRBD1 (6 bases). Germline CDR1 is MDHEN and CDR2 is SYDVKM. Trimming took 7 bases from V and 7 from J, leaving 10 bases between them. The CDR3 consists of 12 residues. CDR3 in DNA: TGTGCCAGCAATACCAGGGGTGAAAAACTGTTTTTT. This gives the protein CASNTRGEKLFF. The full variable domain, rest sourced from reference TRBV28 and TRBJ1-4, is DVKVTQSSRYLVKRTGEKVFLECVQDMDHENMFWYRQDPGLGLRLIYFSYDVKMKEKGDIPEGYSVSREKKERFSLILESASTNQTSMYLCASNTRGEKLFFGSGTQLSVL.

In its sample, this clone was seen a few times. This chain connects TRBV6-6 to TRBJ1-5; D remains ambiguous. The CDR3 has 14 residues. Germline V gives CDR1 MNHNY, CDR2 SVGAGI (reference sequence). V lost 0 bases, J lost 6 bases, and 9 bases lay in between. CDR3 loop: CASSYSAERQPQHF. DNA of the CDR3: TGTGCCAGCAGTTACTCTGCTGAGCGTCAGCCCCAGCATTTT.

The chain recombines TRBV5-1 with TRBJ1-1, with 9 bases that match TRBD1. This CDR3 spans 15 amino acids. Trimming at V came to 4 bases and at J to 1 base, leaving 5 bases not matched to a gene. Germline loops: CDR1 SGHRS, CDR2 YFSETQ. The CDR3 DNA reads TGCGCCAGCAGCCTGGACAGGGGAGGGAACACTGAAGCTTTCTTT. It translates to CASSLDRGGNTEAFF.

This clone was found once. V usage is TRBV10-3 and J usage is TRBJ1-1, with 8 positions matching TRBD1. V trimming: 6 bases; J trimming: 1 base; junction bases outside the gene matches: 1. The CDR3 length is 13 residues. Germline CDR1 and CDR2: ENHRY and SYGVKD. CDR3 nucleotides: TGTGCCATCAGCGGGACAGGGAACACTGAAGCTTTCTTT. Amino acids: CAISGTGNTEAFF.

This clone was counted at least ten times. The chain links TRBV28 to TRBJ2-3; possibly TRBD1 for D (6 bases). V was pared by 7 bases and J by 6 bases, with 14 bases between. There are 13 residues in the CDR3. Germline lookup yields CDR1 MDHEN and CDR2 SYDVKM. The CDR3 loop reads CASIRQAGDTQYF. Written as DNA, the CDR3 is TGTGCCAGCATCAGACAGGCGGGTGATACGCAGTATTTT.

The chain joins TRBV27 to TRBJ2-7, with D maybe TRBD2 (5 bases). The CDR3 is made up of 16 amino acids. V gave up 9 bases and J gave up 2 bases, with 23 bases separating them. Germline V gene lookup returns CDR1 MNHEY and CDR2 SMNVEV (reference sequence). The CDR3 region is CASNFPRRQRPYEQYF. CDR3 DNA: TGTGCCAGTAATTTTCCGCGGAGGCAACGACCCTACGAGCAGTACTTC.

The CDR3 is CASSFGGVGNQPQHF. As DNA, the CDR3 is TGTGCCAGCAGCTTCGGGGGTGTGGGCAATCAGCCCCAGCATTTT. V is TRBV5-6 and J is TRBJ1-5; maybe TRBD1 (5 bases). The CDR3 has 15 residues. Trimming shortened V by 2 bases and J by 2 bases, and 11 bases separated the two germline ends. From germline, CDR1 is SGHDT and CDR2 YYEEEE.

This clone was counted a few times. The chain is built from TRBV27 and TRBJ1-4; D remains ambiguous. Per germline, CDR1 MNHEY and CDR2 SMNVEV (reference sequence). CDR3 length: 13 residues. Trimming stripped 3 bases from V and 7 bases from J, with 9 bases between. The CDR3, as DNA: TGTGCCAGCAGTTTCTTAGGGAGTGAAAAACTGTTTTTT. Amino acids: CASSFLGSEKLFF.